Presented here are 8 T cell receptor beta chains from one specimen sequenced in a study of blood T cell repertoires in COVID-19. Assay: immunoSEQ multiplex PCR; the TCRdb copy retains only in-frame clones and omits some. The sample holds about 110,000 clones, around 81% seen once. The sequencing sample was made of peripheral blood. These receptors came from a woman in her 70s with acute or convalescent COVID-19.

The chain links TRBV10-1 to TRBJ2-1, with D perhaps matching TRBD2 (5 bases). Trimming left V 7 bases short and J 7 bases short, with 20 bases between. The germline V gene has CDR1 WNHNN and CDR2 SYGVQD (reference sequence). The CDR3 covers 15 residues. Here the CDR3 reads CASTSGVSGWNEQFF. The CDR3 nucleotides read TGCGCCAGCACGTCGGGCGTTTCGGGGTGGAATGAGCAGTTCTTC.

This clone was counted once. This rearrangement joins TRBV4-2 to TRBJ1-3; no reliable D call. Germline V gene data show CDR1 as LGHNA and CDR2 as YNFKEQ. Trimming pared 1 base from V and 7 bases from J, leaving 8 bases between. The CDR3 length is 13 residues. The CDR3 is CASSQVEQNTIYF. In nucleotides, the CDR3 is TGTGCCAGCAGCCAAGTAGAACAGAACACCATATATTTT.

This clone was seen just once. The V and J genes are TRBV3-1 (or the pseudogene TRBV3-2) and TRBJ2-2; perhaps TRBD1 as D (6 bases). Trimming left V 3 bases short and J 4 bases short, with 12 bases between. Germline V gives CDR1 LGHDT, CDR2 YNNKEL (reference sequence). The CDR3 is made up of 15 amino acids. The CDR3, as DNA: TGTGCCAGCAGCCAGGGGGCCGGGGTCACCGGGGAGCTGTTTTTT. Its translation: CASSQGAGVTGELFF.

The chain carries TRBV9 and TRBJ2-3, with a possible D match to TRBD2 (6 bases). V was cut by 4 bases and J by 6 bases, with 21 bases left in between. Germline lookup yields CDR1 SGDLS and CDR2 YYNGEE. The CDR3 is made up of 16 amino acids. CDR3 coding DNA: TGTGCCAGCAGCCCTTCCTCTAGCGTGGGGTCTGATACGCAGTATTTT. Amino acid sequence: CASSPSSSVGSDTQYF. The whole variable domain, remainder taken from reference TRBV9 and TRBJ2-3, is DSGVTQTPKHLITATGQRVTLRCSPRSGDLSVYWYQQSLDQGLQFLIQYYNGEERAKGNILERFSAQQFPDLHSELNLSSLELGDSALYFCASSPSSSVGSDTQYFGPGTRLTVL.

The chain carries TRBV28 and TRBJ1-1; D is undetermined. This CDR3 region has 13 residues. Between the trimmed V and J ends, which lost 7 bases and 3 bases, there was a span of 12 bases. The germline CDR1 and CDR2 sequences are MDHEN and SYDVKM. CDR3: CASTEGWDTEAFF. Written as DNA, the CDR3 is TGTGCCAGCACGGAGGGATGGGACACTGAAGCTTTCTTT. Full variable domain (missing parts from reference TRBV28 and TRBJ1-1): DVKVTQSSRYLVKRTGEKVFLECVQDMDHENMFWYRQDPGLGLRLIYFSYDVKMKEKGDIPEGYSVSREKKERFSLILESASTNQTSMYLCASTEGWDTEAFFGQGTRLTVV.

This chain uses TRBV12-3 or TRBV12-4 with TRBJ1-2; a weak D match, TRBD1 (6 bases). Between the trimmed V and J ends, which lost 2 bases and 8 bases, there was a span of 12 bases. The CDR3 is 13 amino acids. CDR3 protein: CASSLQGSGGYTF. CDR3 sequence (DNA): TGTGCCAGCAGTTTACAGGGGTCGGGAGGCTACACCTTC.

The chain employs TRBV2 and TRBJ1-5, with D tentatively TRBD1 (6 bases). Per germline, CDR1 SNHLY and CDR2 FYNNEI. CDR3 length: 15 amino acids. Trimming removed 5 bases at V and 1 base at J, with 12 bases between. The CDR3 bases are TGTGCCAGCAGTTACAGGGTAACGAGCAATCAGCCCCAGCATTTT. Protein sequence: CASSYRVTSNQPQHF.

The chain uses TRBV19 and TRBJ1-5, with unresolved D. Trimming cost V 3 bases and J 4 bases, with 13 bases left between them. This CDR3 contains 15 residues. Germline-derived CDR1 and CDR2 are LNHDA and SQIVND (reference sequence). CDR3 in amino acids: CASSIPGRGNQPQHF. For the CDR3, the DNA is TGTGCCAGTAGTATTCCCGGGAGAGGGAATCAGCCCCAGCATTTT.